The rows below give T cell receptor beta chains drawn from one sample of a study of Ad26.COV2.S vaccination and SARS-CoV-2 variants. TCRdb keeps only in-frame clones here, not all; method: immunoSEQ multiplex PCR. The sample has some 460,000 clones, roughly nine tenths seen once; the top ten hold 1.5% to 2%. Material: peripheral blood, obtained in a trial of Ad26.COV2.S vaccine versus placebo. The receptor source for this set is a person between 18 and 65 years old who received the Ad26.COV2.S COVID-19 vaccine or a placebo. Each CDR3 is given with its conserved first and last residue. D genes are given only for firm matches. A row's size may be missing; if present it is once, few, many or a size class.

DNA: TGTGCCAGCAGCCAAGAAATCGGGAATCAGCCCCAGCATTTT; CDR3: CASSQEIGNQPQHF; D: -; J: TRBJ1-5; V: TRBV4-2; size: once
DNA: TGTGCCAGCAGCCCCAGCGGGTCGGGGGGGTTGACCCAGCCCCAGCATTTT; CDR3: CASSPSGSGGLTQPQHF; D: -; J: TRBJ1-5; V: TRBV4-2; size: -
DNA: TGTGCCAGCAGTTACCGGCGTGACTATGGCTACACCTTC; CDR3: CASSYRRDYGYTF; D: -; J: TRBJ1-2; V: TRBV6-2/TRBV6-3; size: -
DNA: TGTGCCAGCAGTTACTCGGGGCCAACCTCTGGAAACACCATATATTTT; CDR3: CASSYSGPTSGNTIYF; D: -; J: TRBJ1-3; V: TRBV6-5; size: -
DNA: TGTGCCAGCAGCGACTACGGGGGGGGCGCCTACGAGCAGTACTTC; CDR3: CASSDYGGGAYEQYF; D: TRBD2; J: TRBJ2-7; V: TRBV11-2; size: -
DNA: TGTGCCTGGAGTCCCGGACAGGGTTACAATGAGCAGTTCTTC; CDR3: CAWSPGQGYNEQFF; D: TRBD1; J: TRBJ2-1; V: TRBV30; size: -
DNA: TGTGCCAGCAGCTTGGACCAAACAGCTGAAGCTTTCTTT; CDR3: CASSLDQTAEAFF; D: -; J: TRBJ1-1; V: TRBV5-6; size: -
DNA: TGCAGTGCTAGTCCCGGGGGGGCGATCGGGGAGCTGTTTTTT; CDR3: CSASPGGAIGELFF; D: TRBD2; J: TRBJ2-2; V: TRBV20-1; size: -
DNA: TGTGCCAGCAGCTTAACAAGCAAAAACATTCAGTACTTC; CDR3: CASSLTSKNIQYF; D: -; J: TRBJ2-4; V: TRBV7-3; size: -
DNA: TGTGCCAGCAGCGCATCCTCGGGACAGGGAATTGACGAGCAGTACTTC; CDR3: CASSASSGQGIDEQYF; D: TRBD1; J: TRBJ2-7; V: TRBV9; size: -
DNA: TGTGCCAGCAACTCGGGGGGGCCAGCAGATACGCAGTATTTT; CDR3: CASNSGGPADTQYF; D: TRBD2; J: TRBJ2-3; V: TRBV9; size: -
DNA: TGCACCAGCAGCCACTCGGCTAGCGGGAGGTGGAATGAGCAGTTCTTC; CDR3: CTSSHSASGRWNEQFF; D: -; J: TRBJ2-1; V: TRBV1; size: -
DNA: TGTGCCACCAGTGATGCCCGGGACAGGAGCTATGGCTACACCTTC; CDR3: CATSDARDRSYGYTF; D: TRBD1; J: TRBJ1-2; V: TRBV24-1; size: -
DNA: TGTGCCAGCAGCAATAGCCCCGGTGGTGCCGATACGCAGTATTTT; CDR3: CASSNSPGGADTQYF; D: -; J: TRBJ2-3; V: TRBV7-9; size: -
DNA: TGTGCCAGCAGCGTAGGAGGGGTGGACTCACCCCTCCACTTT; CDR3: CASSVGGVDSPLHF; D: -; J: TRBJ1-6; V: TRBV9; size: -
DNA: TGTGCCAGCAGGGGGGTGGGACAGGGACTAACTAACTATGGCTACACCTTC; CDR3: CASRGVGQGLTNYGYTF; D: TRBD1; J: TRBJ1-2; V: TRBV28; size: -
DNA: TGCAGCGCCACCGGGACAGGGAAGGCGGAAAAACTGTTTTTT; CDR3: CSATGTGKAEKLFF; D: TRBD1; J: TRBJ1-4; V: TRBV29-1; size: -
DNA: TGTGCCAGTAGTATAGATATGGCGGGGTTTTACAATGAGCAGTTCTTC; CDR3: CASSIDMAGFYNEQFF; D: -; J: TRBJ2-1; V: TRBV19; size: -
DNA: TGTGCCAGCAGTGGCCGGGACAGGGGGTATGACTATGGCTACACCTTC; CDR3: CASSGRDRGYDYGYTF; D: TRBD1; J: TRBJ1-2; V: TRBV6-1; size: -
DNA: TGCGCCAGCAGTGGACTATACGAGCAGTACTTC; CDR3: CASSGLYEQYF; D: -; J: TRBJ2-7; V: TRBV10-2; size: -
DNA: TGTGCCAGCAGCCCCAGGCAGGTCTTGTCACCCCTCCACTTT; CDR3: CASSPRQVLSPLHF; D: -; J: TRBJ1-6; V: TRBV9; size: -
DNA: TGTGCCATCAGTGAGTCGCGGGACAGGGTAGTCCGCTACACCTTC; CDR3: CAISESRDRVVRYTF; D: TRBD1; J: TRBJ1-2; V: TRBV10-3; size: -
DNA: TGTGCCAGCAGTTCCCGGAACCGCAATCAGCCCCAGCATTTT; CDR3: CASSSRNRNQPQHF; D: -; J: TRBJ1-5; V: TRBV7-2; size: -
DNA: TGTGCCAGCAGTGAGTGGAGGACTAGCGGGAGAGTTGAGCAGTTCTTC; CDR3: CASSEWRTSGRVEQFF; D: TRBD2; J: TRBJ2-1; V: TRBV2; size: -
DNA: TGTGCCAGCAGTTACTCGGGACAGGGGGCGCGGGAGCTGTTTTTT; CDR3: CASSYSGQGARELFF; D: TRBD1; J: TRBJ2-2; V: TRBV6-6; size: few
DNA: TGTGCCAGCAGCCTAAAGGGGACAGGGTGGGGACCCCAAGAGACCCAGTACTTC; CDR3: CASSLKGTGWGPQETQYF; D: TRBD1; J: TRBJ2-5; V: TRBV11-2; size: -
DNA: TGTGCCAGCAGTTTACAGGGGGGCCAAGCTTTCTTT; CDR3: CASSLQGGQAFF; D: TRBD1; J: TRBJ1-1; V: TRBV27; size: -
DNA: TGTGCCAGCAGTCCCGACCTAGCGGGAGCTCGTGAGCAGTTCTTC; CDR3: CASSPDLAGAREQFF; D: TRBD2; J: TRBJ2-1; V: TRBV7-8; size: -
DNA: TGCGCCAGCAGTCCCGAACGAGCGGAGTGGGGCCCCTACGAGCAGTACTTC; CDR3: CASSPERAEWGPYEQYF; D: -; J: TRBJ2-7; V: TRBV23-1; size: -
DNA: TGTGCCAGCTCGAGGAGGTCTATTGGGAATGAGCAGTTCTTC; CDR3: CASSRRSIGNEQFF; D: -; J: TRBJ2-1; V: TRBV18; size: -
DNA: TGTGCCAGTAGTATATCCCCGGACAGGGGAGGCTATGGCTACACCTTC; CDR3: CASSISPDRGGYGYTF; D: TRBD1; J: TRBJ1-2; V: TRBV19; size: -
DNA: TGCAGTGCTAGATCAGTCTACGAGCAGTACTTC; CDR3: CSARSVYEQYF; D: -; J: TRBJ2-7; V: TRBV20-1; size: -
DNA: TGTGCCAGCAGCCAATCTCGGGGGGCGATGAATCAGCCCCAGCATTTT; CDR3: CASSQSRGAMNQPQHF; D: -; J: TRBJ1-5; V: TRBV16; size: -
DNA: TGTGCCAGCAGCCCGAGGACTAGCCCCACAGATACGCAGTATTTT; CDR3: CASSPRTSPTDTQYF; D: TRBD2; J: TRBJ2-3; V: TRBV7-2; size: -
DNA: TGTGCCAGCTCATCCGTCCCGGGACAGGGGTTCAATGAGCAGTTCTTC; CDR3: CASSSVPGQGFNEQFF; D: TRBD1; J: TRBJ2-1; V: TRBV18; size: -
DNA: TGCGCCAGCAGCTTGGCCCTGTGGGTAGGCGGGTACAATGAGCAGTTCTTC; CDR3: CASSLALWVGGYNEQFF; D: -; J: TRBJ2-1; V: TRBV5-1; size: -
DNA: TGTGCCAGCAGTGACCCCACGGCGAGGGCATACAATGAGCAGTTCTTC; CDR3: CASSDPTARAYNEQFF; D: -; J: TRBJ2-1; V: TRBV2; size: -
DNA: TGCGCCAGCAGCTTGGGGTACAGGTTTGGTGCAGATACGCAGTATTTT; CDR3: CASSLGYRFGADTQYF; D: -; J: TRBJ2-3; V: TRBV5-1; size: once
DNA: TGTGCCAGTAGTATAGAGCATGGGAATCAGCCCCAGCATTTT; CDR3: CASSIEHGNQPQHF; D: -; J: TRBJ1-5; V: TRBV19; size: -
DNA: TGCGCCAGCAGCTTGGGCCAGGAGACCCAGTACTTC; CDR3: CASSLGQETQYF; D: -; J: TRBJ2-5; V: TRBV5-1; size: once
DNA: TGTGCCAGCAGCTCGAGCGTCAGCCCAAATCAGCCCCAGCATTTT; CDR3: CASSSSVSPNQPQHF; D: -; J: TRBJ1-5; V: TRBV7-2; size: few